This T cell receptor beta chain is from a study of blood T cells in healthy people across ages. Alongside a J-beta primer mix, a sample-barcoded 5' primer served in a second PCR lasting roughly 7 to 11 cycles. TCRdb recomputed calls from the 5' RACE reads with MiXCR, one row per CDR3 protein. Among 1.5 million to 2 million distinct CDR3 sequences listed, 28% were seen once. With V trimmed by 2 bases and J by 8 bases, 8 bases remained unmatched. CDR1 is SGHDN and CDR2 is FVKESK in the germline V gene. The CDR3 has 14 amino acids. This clonotype originated in a woman aged 25 to 39 in good health. The material sequenced was blood. The chain is built from TRBV14 and TRBJ1-1, with 7 bases identical to TRBD1. CDR3 residues: CASSQFNTGQEAFF. As DNA, the CDR3 is TGTGCCAGCAGCCAATTCAATACGGGACAGGAAGCTTTCTTT.